This T cell receptor (beta chain) came from a study of CD8 T cells in ankylosing spondylitis. Findings and limits, study-wide: CD8+ cells made up the disease-linked clones, which were relatively rare in peripheral blood. Clones linked to disease were reported to show significant enrichment in matched ankylosing spondylitis synovial fluid.

The CDR3 runs 17 residues. V was pared by 3 bases and J by 1 base, with 6 bases of the junction left unmatched. The germline CDR1 and CDR2 sequences are SGDLS and YYNGEE. Using quantitative 5'-RACE with molecular barcodes, the authors made TCR beta libraries. From the 5' RACE reads, TCRdb called clonotypes with MiXCR, one entry per CDR3 protein. The sample records about 350,000 distinct CDR3 sequences, about 20% being singletons. Concerning this clonotype itself: The antigen is undetermined.

Sequences were obtained from blood, either unsorted or a sorted T cell fraction (not recorded which). This chain connects TRBV9 to TRBJ2-1; 11 nucleotides line up with TRBD2. This receptor was identified in a male donor with ankylosing spondylitis or in good health (not recorded which). CDR3 sequence: CASSDQLAGVSYNEQFF. The CDR3 bases are TGTGCCAGCAGCGACCAACTAGCGGGGGTATCCTACAATGAGCAGTTCTTC.